The T cell receptor (beta chain) described here comes from a study of shared T cell receptors in the human thymus. Method: immunoSEQ multiplex PCR; TCRdb's copy keeps in-frame clones and lacks some. The sample consists of some 640,000 clones, about 87% of them appearing once. Germline assignment: CDR1 SQVTM and CDR2 ANQGSEA. This CDR3 comprises 12 residues. V lost 2 bases and J 4 bases, leaving 8 bases between the germline ends. These data were also filed under a second study, of human thymus T cells. That work states: Healthy Finnish infants having corrective surgery for congenital heart defects served as donors. It was from resections taken during corrective heart surgery that the thymus tissue came. There appeared to be biased usage of V and J genes in thymic and blood repertoires. Related reports documented highly overlapping thymic repertoires among unrelated individuals.

Sequenced sample: thymocytes. This rearrangement joins TRBV29-1 to TRBJ1-1, with a weak D call TRBD1 (5 bases). The receptor was derived from a boy younger than two with a congenital heart defect. The chain's CDR3 is CSVELGGTEAFF. CDR3 nucleotides: TGCAGCGTTGAATTGGGGGGCACTGAAGCTTTCTTT.